These 28 T cell receptor beta chains came from one sample sequenced in a study of early T cells in non-severe SARS-CoV-2 infection. TCRdb called the 5' RACE reads again in MiXCR, with one record for every CDR3 protein. Here the sample spans roughly 34,000 distinct CDR3 sequences, 7% to 7.5% being singletons. The sequenced sample was whole blood, obtained at baseline. Source of these receptors: an adult who was a healthcare worker with PCR-confirmed SARS-CoV-2 infection or an uninfected control (not recorded which).

A few counts support this clonotype. The chain recombines TRBV9 with TRBJ2-2, with D perhaps given as TRBD1 or TRBD2 (6 bases each). Deletions cut 7 bases from V and 5 bases from J, with 15 bases between. CDR1 and CDR2 (germline): SGDLS, YYNGEE. The CDR3 is 14 amino acids. The CDR3 region is CASCPGAVTGELFF. In DNA, the CDR3 is TGTGCCAGCTGTCCGGGGGCAGTTACCGGGGAGCTGTTTTTT.

This clonotype was picked up many times. The V and J genes are TRBV2 and TRBJ2-7; maybe TRBD2 (6 bases). Between the trimmed V and J ends, which lost 6 bases and 0 bases, there was a span of 12 bases. The V gene's germline CDR1 is SNHLY and CDR2 FYNNEI. This CDR3 has 14 amino acids. CDR3 DNA sequence: TGTGCCAGCAGAAGGGTCGGGAGCTCCTACGAGCAGTACTTC. Its translation is CASRRVGSSYEQYF.

The genes are TRBV18 and TRBJ1-6; maybe TRBD1 (5 bases). The CDR3 extends over 13 amino acids. Germline loops: CDR1 KGHSH, CDR2 LQKENI. Trimming took off 4 bases at V and 7 bases at J, with 8 bases between the two ends. Written as DNA, the CDR3 is TGTGCCAGCTCACAACAGGAGAATTCACCCCTCCACTTT. Translated: CASSQQENSPLHF.

The chain carries TRBV18 and TRBJ2-3; 7 bases map to TRBD1. Germline V gene sequence: CDR1 KGHSH, CDR2 LQKENI. The CDR3 covers 18 residues. V lost 8 bases to trimming and J lost 0 bases; unmatched junction nucleotides: 17. The CDR3 loop is CASNDLPRTGYSTDTQYF. The CDR3 bases are TGTGCCAGCAACGATCTCCCCCGGACAGGTTATAGCACAGATACGCAGTATTTT.

This clonotype was found many times. This sequence joins TRBV29-1 and TRBJ2-2; 7 bases align to TRBD2. Germline V gene lookup returns CDR1 SQVTM and CDR2 ANQGSEA. This CDR3 has 13 residues. J lost 6 bases, V lost 4 bases, and 5 bases had no gene match. CDR3 bases: TGCAGCGTTGCGCGGGAGCGGCCCGGGGAGCTGTTTTTT. It yields the protein CSVARERPGELFF.

This clonotype came up many times. The chain employs TRBV20-1 and TRBJ2-1; 14 bases line up with TRBD2. V was pared by 2 bases and J by 9 bases, with 9 bases of the junction left unmatched. CDR3 length: 16 amino acids. Looked up from germline, CDR1 is DFQATT and CDR2 is SNEGSKA (reference sequence). This chain's CDR3 is CSARPLRLAGGPEQFF. CDR3 sequence (DNA): TGCAGTGCTAGACCCTTGAGACTAGCGGGAGGGCCTGAGCAGTTCTTC.

This clonotype was seen a handful of times. The chain couples TRBV29-1 to TRBJ1-1; TRBD1 matches at 8 bases. Looked up from germline, CDR1 is SQVTM and CDR2 is ANQGSEA. With 7 bases clipped from V and 0 bases from J, the junction kept 1 base outside the gene matches. The CDR3 has 12 amino acids. The CDR3, as DNA: TGCAGCGGGGACAGGATGAACACTGAAGCTTTCTTT. Translation: CSGDRMNTEAFF.

In this sample, this clonotype turned up many times. V is TRBV20-1 and J is TRBJ2-1, with 11 bases that match TRBD1. V lost 8 bases and J lost 9; bases outside the gene matches: 9. The CDR3 covers 13 residues. Germline lookup yields CDR1 DFQATT and CDR2 SNEGSKA (reference sequence). CDR3 sequence: CSTGQGAISEQFF. In nucleotides, the CDR3 is TGCAGTACAGGACAGGGGGCAATAAGTGAGCAGTTCTTC.

This clonotype was counted between two and nine times. This rearrangement joins TRBV24-1 to TRBJ2-6; D ambiguous. The CDR3 loop spans 17 amino acids. V was clipped by 5 bases and J by 1 base, with 14 bases between them. Germline loops: CDR1 KGHDR, CDR2 SFDVKD. CDR3 coding DNA: TGTGCCACCAGTGGTAACCGAACCCTTTCTGGGGCCAACGTCCTGACTTTC. Its translation: CATSGNRTLSGANVLTF.

This clonotype was counted many times. This chain connects TRBV6-6 to TRBJ2-1, with D tentatively TRBD1 (5 bases). This CDR3 is 13 amino acids long. Germline V gene lookup returns CDR1 MNHNY and CDR2 SVGAGI (reference sequence). V lost 2 bases to trimming and J lost 7 bases, with 9 bases between them. CDR3 bases: TGTGCCAGCAGTTACGGGGCCGGGAATGAGCAGTTCTTC. Amino acids: CASSYGAGNEQFF.

The V gene is TRBV15, the J gene TRBJ2-7; D is possibly TRBD2 (6 bases). Germline CDR1 reads LNHNV; CDR2 reads YYDKDF (reference sequence). This CDR3 spans 14 amino acids. CDR3 DNA sequence: TGTGCCACCAGCGGAGAAGCAGGGAGGTACGAGCAGTACGTC. This gives the protein CATSGEAGRYEQYV.

The chain combines TRBV7-4 with TRBJ1-5; D is uncertain. Germline-derived CDR1 and CDR2 are SGHVT and SQSDAQ. Trimming removed 8 bases from V and 0 bases from J, with 17 bases in between. The CDR3 contains 16 residues. CDR3 DNA sequence: TGTGCCAGCCGGAATAGCAAAATTTATAGCAATCAGCCCCAGCATTTT. Its translation is CASRNSKIYSNQPQHF.

This clonotype was recorded many times. J is TRBJ1-1 and V is TRBV2, with D possibly matching TRBD1 (6 bases). This CDR3 has 12 amino acids. V was shortened by 5 bases and J by 5 bases, with 9 bases between the two germline ends. In germline, CDR1 is SNHLY, CDR2 FYNNEI. In DNA, the CDR3 is TGTGCCAGCAGTTATACAGGGACTGAAGCTTTCTTT. It codes for CASSYTGTEAFF.

The table lists this clonotype with many counts. The chain recombines TRBV6-1 with TRBJ2-7; TRBD1 matches 7 bases. V was pared by 6 bases and J by 4 bases, with 12 bases of the junction left unmatched. Per germline, CDR1 MNHNS and CDR2 SASEGT. CDR3 size: 15 residues. The CDR3 here is CASRLDRSYEYEQYF. Here the CDR3 DNA reads TGTGCCAGCAGACTGGACAGGTCATATGAGTACGAGCAGTACTTC.

This rearrangement joins TRBV18 to TRBJ2-3, with TRBD2 matching 7 bases. The V gene's germline CDR1 is KGHSH and CDR2 LQKENI. The CDR3 has 16 amino acids. After removal of 0 bases from V and 2 bases from J, the junction contained 5 bases not matched to a gene. The CDR3: CASSPPPGGITDTQYF. For the CDR3, the DNA is TGTGCCAGCTCACCACCTCCGGGAGGTATCACAGATACGCAGTATTTT.

J is TRBJ2-2 and V is TRBV7-3, with a tentative D call TRBD1 (5 bases). Germline CDR1 reads SGHTA; CDR2 reads FQGTGA. This CDR3 comprises 15 residues. The germline V and J ends were trimmed by 5 bases and 4 bases, with 14 bases remaining between them. Written as DNA, the CDR3 is TGTGCCAGCAGCCCCCAGGGCTATCGCACCGGGGAGCTGTTTTTT. Protein product: CASSPQGYRTGELFF.

J is TRBJ2-1 and V is TRBV6-6; no reliable D call. Germline CDR1 and CDR2: MNHNY and SVGAGI (reference sequence). This CDR3 is 12 amino acids long. V was pared by 6 bases and J by 6 bases, with 9 bases between. CDR3 DNA: TGTGCCAGCAGACTCTACACCAATGAGCAGTTCTTC. The encoded protein is CASRLYTNEQFF.

This clonotype has a count of ten or more. The rearrangement joins TRBV12-5 to TRBJ2-1; 12 nucleotides match TRBD2. Germline V CDR1 and CDR2: LGHNT, FRNRAP. Trimming cost V 4 bases and J 1 base; bases outside gene matches: 5. The CDR3 contains 17 residues. This CDR3 reads CASGYGLAGSSYNEQFF. The CDR3 nucleotides are TGTGCTAGTGGTTACGGACTAGCGGGATCGTCCTACAATGAGCAGTTCTTC.

Ten or more counts support this clonotype. This sequence joins TRBV18 and TRBJ2-1; no definite D call. CDR3 length: 14 amino acids. Germline CDR1 KGHSH, CDR2 LQKENI. V was cut by 0 bases and J by 5 bases, with 8 bases left in between. CDR3 protein: CASSPPTQNNEQFF. For the CDR3, the DNA is TGTGCCAGCTCACCACCGACCCAAAACAATGAGCAGTTCTTC.

The chain has TRBV7-6 and TRBJ2-1; TRBD2 might be the D (5 bases). The V and J ends lost 4 bases and 0 bases respectively, with 10 bases between them. The CDR3 has 15 amino acids. CDR1 is SGHVS and CDR2 is FNYEAQ in the germline V gene. CDR3 DNA: TGTGCCAGCAGCTCACCGGGGAGCTCCTACAATGAGCAGTTCTTC. The encoded protein is CASSSPGSSYNEQFF.

The chain has TRBV9 and TRBJ2-5; D is ambiguous. CDR3 length: 14 amino acids. V dropped 3 bases and J dropped 1 base, with 10 bases sitting between them. Germline CDR1 and CDR2: SGDLS and YYNGEE. DNA for the CDR3: TGTGCCAGCAGCGCTGGGCTCGTCCAAGAGACCCAGTACTTC. It yields the protein CASSAGLVQETQYF.

The chain joins TRBV7-2 to TRBJ1-2; a possible D gene is TRBD1 (6 bases). This CDR3 has 18 residues. Trimming shortened V by 1 base and J by 4 bases, and 22 bases separated the two germline ends. Per germline, CDR1 SGHTA and CDR2 FQGNSA. CDR3 sequence: CASSLEVPGVEGLYGYTF. CDR3 nucleotides: TGTGCCAGCAGCTTAGAAGTTCCAGGGGTAGAGGGGCTCTATGGCTACACCTTC.

The V gene is TRBV27, the J gene TRBJ2-1; D call uncertain. The CDR3 is 15 residues long. Deletions cut 8 bases from V and 5 bases from J, with 19 bases between. CDR1 and CDR2 (germline): MNHEY, SMNVEV (reference sequence). The CDR3 region has the DNA TGTGCCAGCGAACGAAGAGTGGGCAACAACAATGAGCAGTTCTTC. Translation: CASERRVGNNNEQFF.

This clonotype has a count of ten or more. The chain links TRBV12-3 or TRBV12-4 to TRBJ1-5; the D is unclear. CDR3 length equals 14 residues. The germline V and J ends were trimmed by 1 base and 0 bases, with 4 bases remaining between them. The CDR3 spells CASSLVNSNQPQHF. CDR3 nucleotides: TGTGCCAGCAGTTTAGTGAATAGCAATCAGCCCCAGCATTTT.

Ten or more counts support this clonotype. The V gene is TRBV15, the J gene TRBJ2-1; 10 bases line up with TRBD2. V lost 5 bases and J lost 2; bases outside the gene matches: 9. The CDR3 has 17 amino acids. Per germline, CDR1 LNHNV and CDR2 YYDKDF (reference sequence). The chain's CDR3 is CATSLQSLAGAYNEQFF. The CDR3 DNA reads as TGTGCCACCAGCCTTCAAAGTCTAGCGGGGGCCTACAATGAGCAGTTCTTC.

The CDR3 loop reads CASSTWTGGRDEQFF. In nucleotides, the CDR3 is TGTGCCAGCAGTACTTGGACAGGGGGGAGAGATGAGCAGTTCTTC. V usage is TRBV27 and J usage is TRBJ2-1; 10 positions agree with TRBD1. Looked up from germline, CDR1 is MNHEY and CDR2 is SMNVEV (reference sequence). This CDR3 region has 15 residues. The ends lost 5 bases at V and 8 bases at J; junction bases unmatched: 9.

This clonotype turned up a few times. The chain combines TRBV29-1 with TRBJ2-5, with D hard to call. The CDR3 spans 13 residues. Trimming shortened V by 3 bases and J by 0 bases, and 8 bases separated the two germline ends. Germline V gives CDR1 SQVTM, CDR2 ANQGSEA. CDR3 in amino acids: CSVDPRNQETQYF. As DNA, the CDR3 is TGCAGCGTTGACCCCAGGAACCAAGAGACCCAGTACTTC.

As for this clonotype: This may come from a read error, since a much larger clone is one base off. The chain couples TRBV20-1 to TRBJ1-3; D remains unclear. Germline V gene data show CDR1 as DFQATT and CDR2 as SNEGSKA (reference sequence). The CDR3 spans 14 residues. The CDR3 loop reads CSARRESSGNNIYF. The CDR3 DNA is TGCAGTGCTAGAAGAGAGAGCTCTGGAAACAACATATATTTT.